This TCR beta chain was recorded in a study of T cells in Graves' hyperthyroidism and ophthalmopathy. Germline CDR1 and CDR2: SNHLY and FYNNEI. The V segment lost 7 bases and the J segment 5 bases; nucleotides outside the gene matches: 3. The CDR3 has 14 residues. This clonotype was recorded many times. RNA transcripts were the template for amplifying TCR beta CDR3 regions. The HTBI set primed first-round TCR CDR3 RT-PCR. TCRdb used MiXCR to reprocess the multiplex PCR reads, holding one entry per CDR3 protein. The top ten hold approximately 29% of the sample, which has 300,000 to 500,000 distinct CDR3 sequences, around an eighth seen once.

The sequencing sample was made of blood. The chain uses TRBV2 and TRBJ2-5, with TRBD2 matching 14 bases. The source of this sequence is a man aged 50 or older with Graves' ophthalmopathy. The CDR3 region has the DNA TGTGCCAGCAAAGGGACTAGCGGGGGCGAGACCCAGTACTTC. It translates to CASKGTSGGETQYF.